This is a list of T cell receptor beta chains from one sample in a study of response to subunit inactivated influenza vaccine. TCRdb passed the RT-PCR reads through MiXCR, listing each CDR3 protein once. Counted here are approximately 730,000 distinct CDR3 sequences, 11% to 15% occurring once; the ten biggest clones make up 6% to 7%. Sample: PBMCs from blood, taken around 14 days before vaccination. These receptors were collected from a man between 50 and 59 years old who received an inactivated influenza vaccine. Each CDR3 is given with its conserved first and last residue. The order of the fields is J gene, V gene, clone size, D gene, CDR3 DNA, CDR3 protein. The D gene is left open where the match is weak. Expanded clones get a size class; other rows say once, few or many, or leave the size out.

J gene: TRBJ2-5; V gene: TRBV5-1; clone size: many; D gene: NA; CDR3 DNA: TGTGCCAGCAGCCTCGGGGCGGGAGAGACCCAGTACTTC; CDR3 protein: CASSLGAGETQYF
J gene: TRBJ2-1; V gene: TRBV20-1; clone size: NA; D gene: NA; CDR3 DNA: TGCAGTGCTAGAGATGAGGACAGATTTGGCTACAATGAGCAGTTCTTC; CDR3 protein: CSARDEDRFGYNEQFF
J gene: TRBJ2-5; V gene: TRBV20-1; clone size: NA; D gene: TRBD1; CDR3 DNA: TGCAGTGCAGTCGGACAGGGCTGGACCCAGTACTTC; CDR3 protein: CSAVGQGWTQYF
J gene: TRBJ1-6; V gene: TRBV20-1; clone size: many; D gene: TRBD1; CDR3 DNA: TGCAGTGCTAGAGATAGCAGGGGGAATTCACCCCTCCACTTT; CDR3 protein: CSARDSRGNSPLHF
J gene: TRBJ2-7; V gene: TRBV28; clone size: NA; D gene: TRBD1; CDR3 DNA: TGTGCCACAGGGACAGGGGGTACCTACGAGCAGTACTTC; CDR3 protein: CATGTGGTYEQYF
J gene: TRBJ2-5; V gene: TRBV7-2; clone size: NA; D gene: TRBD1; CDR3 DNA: TGTGCCAGCAGTTGGGACAGGGAAGAGACCCAGTACTTC; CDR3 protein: CASSWDREETQYF
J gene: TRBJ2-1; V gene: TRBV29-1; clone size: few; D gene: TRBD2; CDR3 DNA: TGCAGCGTTGAGAGCCTAGCGGGAGGGCCGGTCGTGAATGAGCAGTTCTTC; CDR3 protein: CSVESLAGGPVVNEQFF
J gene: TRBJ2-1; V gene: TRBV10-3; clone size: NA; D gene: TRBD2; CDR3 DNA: TGTGCCATCAGTGAGTCTTGGACTAGCGGCCAGGATGAGCAGTTCTTC; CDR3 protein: CAISESWTSGQDEQFF
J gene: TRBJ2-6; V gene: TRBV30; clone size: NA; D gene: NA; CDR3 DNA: TGTGCCTGGTATAATGGGGCCAACGTCCTGACTTTC; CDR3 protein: CAWYNGANVLTF
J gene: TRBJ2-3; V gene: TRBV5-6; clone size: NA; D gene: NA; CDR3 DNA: TGTGCCAGCAGCTTGACAGGAATCAGCACAGATACGCAGTATTTT; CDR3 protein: CASSLTGISTDTQYF
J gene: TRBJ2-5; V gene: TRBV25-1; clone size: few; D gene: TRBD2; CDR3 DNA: TGTGCCAGCAGTGTTCCGGGGGGGCTGGAGACCCAGTACTTC; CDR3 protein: CASSVPGGLETQYF
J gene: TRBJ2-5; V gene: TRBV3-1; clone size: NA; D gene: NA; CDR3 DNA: TGTGCCAGCAGCCAAGAGGTCCGGAACCGGCGGGAGACCCAGTACTTC; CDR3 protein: CASSQEVRNRRETQYF
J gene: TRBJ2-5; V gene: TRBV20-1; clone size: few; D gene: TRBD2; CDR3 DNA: TGCAGTGCTAGGGGTGGACTAGCGGGAGGACCGGTGGAGACCCAGTACTTC; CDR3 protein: CSARGGLAGGPVETQYF
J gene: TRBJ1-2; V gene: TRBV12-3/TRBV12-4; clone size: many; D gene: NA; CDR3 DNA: TGTGCCAGCAGTTTAATCCCCAGGGAGGGCTACACCTTC; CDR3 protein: CASSLIPREGYTF
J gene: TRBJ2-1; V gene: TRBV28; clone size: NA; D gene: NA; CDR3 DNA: TGTGCCAGCACGAGAGAGACGGGGGCCTCACATGAGCAGTTCTTC; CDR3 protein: CASTRETGASHEQFF
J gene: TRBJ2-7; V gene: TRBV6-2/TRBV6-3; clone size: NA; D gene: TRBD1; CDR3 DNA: TGTGCCAGCAGTTACTCCCTCGACAGGGAAGTTAACTACGAGCAGTACTTC; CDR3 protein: CASSYSLDREVNYEQYF
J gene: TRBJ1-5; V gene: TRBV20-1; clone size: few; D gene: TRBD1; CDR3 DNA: TGCAGTGCTAGAGATAATCGTTTAACAGGGGCCAAGCCCCAGCATTTT; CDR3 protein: CSARDNRLTGAKPQHF
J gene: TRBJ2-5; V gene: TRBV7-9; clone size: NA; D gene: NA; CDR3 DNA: TGTGCCAGCAGCTTTAGGCGAGGTGAAGAGACCCAGTACTTC; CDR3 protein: CASSFRRGEETQYF
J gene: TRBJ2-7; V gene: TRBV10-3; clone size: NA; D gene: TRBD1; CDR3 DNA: TGTGCCATCAGTGAGTCCCGCAGGGGGAGATACGAGCAGTACTTC; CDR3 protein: CAISESRRGRYEQYF
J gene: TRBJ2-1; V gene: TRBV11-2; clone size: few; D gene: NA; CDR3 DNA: TGTGCCAGCAGCTTAGATACGGAGGTCGTGTTCTTC; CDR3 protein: CASSLDTEVVFF
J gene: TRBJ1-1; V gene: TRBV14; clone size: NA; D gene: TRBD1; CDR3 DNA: TGTGCCAGCAGCCAAGAAAAGGGGGCCTGGGACACTGAAGCTTTCTTT; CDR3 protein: CASSQEKGAWDTEAFF
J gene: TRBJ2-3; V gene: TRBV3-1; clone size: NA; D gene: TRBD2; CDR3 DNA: TGTGCCAGCAGCCAGCAGGTGACTAGCGGGGTTTACACAGATACGCAGTATTTT; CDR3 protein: CASSQQVTSGVYTDTQYF
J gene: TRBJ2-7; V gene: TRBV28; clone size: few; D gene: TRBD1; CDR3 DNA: TGTGCCAGCAGACGCCTCCGGGACAGCGACTACGAGCAGTACTTC; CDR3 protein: CASRRLRDSDYEQYF
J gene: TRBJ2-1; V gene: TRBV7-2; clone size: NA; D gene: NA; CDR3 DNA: TGTGCCAGCAGCTTAGCCGTTGGGCGGGGCCGATACAATGAGCAGTTCTTC; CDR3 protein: CASSLAVGRGRYNEQFF
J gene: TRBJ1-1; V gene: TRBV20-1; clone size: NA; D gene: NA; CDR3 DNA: TGCAGTGCTAGCCCCCTGGGGTCTGGGGGAACTGAAGCTTTCTTT; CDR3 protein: CSASPLGSGGTEAFF
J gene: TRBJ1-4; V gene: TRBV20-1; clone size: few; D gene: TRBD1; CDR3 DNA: TGCAGTGCTAGTCCCTGGACAGGGGATAATGAAAAACTGTTTTTT; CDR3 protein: CSASPWTGDNEKLFF
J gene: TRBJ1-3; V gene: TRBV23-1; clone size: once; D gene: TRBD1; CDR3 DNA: TGCGCCAGCAGTCAGGAGGACAGGATTGGAAACACCATATATTTT; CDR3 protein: CASSQEDRIGNTIYF
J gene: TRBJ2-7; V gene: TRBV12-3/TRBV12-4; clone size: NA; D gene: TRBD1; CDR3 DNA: TGTGCCAGCAGTTTAATCCCCTGGGACAGGGGCACCTACGAGCAGTACTTC; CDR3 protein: CASSLIPWDRGTYEQYF
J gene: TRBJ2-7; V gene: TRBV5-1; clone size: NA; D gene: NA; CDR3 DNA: TGCGCCAGCAGCTTGGCCACGCAGGGTAGGGTACCCTACGAGCAGTACTTC; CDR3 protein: CASSLATQGRVPYEQYF
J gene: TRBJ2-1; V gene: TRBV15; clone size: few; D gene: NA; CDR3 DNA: TGTGCCACCGGCCAACAGGCATACAATGAGCAGTTCTTC; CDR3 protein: CATGQQAYNEQFF
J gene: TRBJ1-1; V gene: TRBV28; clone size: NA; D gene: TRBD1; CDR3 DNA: TGTGCCAGCAGCTTGGCCCTTGGACAGGGAGGCACTGAAGCTTTCTTT; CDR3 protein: CASSLALGQGGTEAFF
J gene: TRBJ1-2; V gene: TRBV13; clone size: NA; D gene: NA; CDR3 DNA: TGTGCCAGCAGCAGGGCAGGGCGGCTCGACTATGGCTACACCTTC; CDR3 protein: CASSRAGRLDYGYTF
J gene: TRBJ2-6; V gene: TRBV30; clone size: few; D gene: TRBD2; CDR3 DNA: TGTGCCTGTCACTCGGGGGGGAGCGGGAACTCTGGGGCCAACGTCCTGACTTTC; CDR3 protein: CACHSGGSGNSGANVLTF
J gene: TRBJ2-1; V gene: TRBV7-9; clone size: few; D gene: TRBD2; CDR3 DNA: TGTGCCAGCGCTGGGGGACTATTAAACTCCTACAATGAGCAGTTCTTC; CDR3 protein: CASAGGLLNSYNEQFF
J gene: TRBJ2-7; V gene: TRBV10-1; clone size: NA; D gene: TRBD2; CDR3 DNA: TGCGCCAGCAGCAAGACCGGGACTAGACCTCACTGCGAGCAGTACTTC; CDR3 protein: CASSKTGTRPHCEQYF
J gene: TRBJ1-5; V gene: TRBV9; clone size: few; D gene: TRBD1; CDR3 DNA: TGTGCCAGCAGCGCAGGTACAGGGGGACGGAGCAATCAGCCCCAGCATTTT; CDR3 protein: CASSAGTGGRSNQPQHF
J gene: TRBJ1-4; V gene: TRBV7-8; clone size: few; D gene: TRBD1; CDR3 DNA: TGTGCCAGCAGCTCGGCCAGGACAGGGGGGAATGAAAAACTGTTTTTT; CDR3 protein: CASSSARTGGNEKLFF
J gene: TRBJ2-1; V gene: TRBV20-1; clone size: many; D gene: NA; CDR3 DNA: TGCAGTGCTAGAGGGGGGGTTGGAAATGAGCAGTTCTTC; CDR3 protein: CSARGGVGNEQFF
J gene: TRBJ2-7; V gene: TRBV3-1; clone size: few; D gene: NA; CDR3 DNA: TGTGCCAGCAGCCAAGATCACGGGGGAGGCGGCGAGCAGTACTTC; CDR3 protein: CASSQDHGGGGEQYF
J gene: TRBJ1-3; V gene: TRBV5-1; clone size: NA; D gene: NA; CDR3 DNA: TGCGCCAGCAGCCGGGCCGGTGCAGACGCTGGAAACACCATATATTTT; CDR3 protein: CASSRAGADAGNTIYF
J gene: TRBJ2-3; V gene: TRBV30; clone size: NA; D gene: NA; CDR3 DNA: TGTGCCTGGAGTGTCGTAGATACGCAGTATTTT; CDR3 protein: CAWSVVDTQYF
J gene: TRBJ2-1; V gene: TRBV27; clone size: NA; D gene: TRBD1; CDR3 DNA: TGTGCCAGCAGTTTCTACGGGACAGGGGGCAACAATGAGCAGTTCTTC; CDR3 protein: CASSFYGTGGNNEQFF
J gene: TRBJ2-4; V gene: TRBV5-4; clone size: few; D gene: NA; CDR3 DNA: TGTGCCAGCAGCTTGCGGACTCCCTATTATCTTTGGGAAAACATTCAGTACTTC; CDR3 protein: CASSLRTPYYLWENIQYF
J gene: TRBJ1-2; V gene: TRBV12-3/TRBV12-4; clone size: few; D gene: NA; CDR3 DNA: TGTGCCAGCAGTGCGAGTTACGGCTACACCTTC; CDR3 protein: CASSASYGYTF
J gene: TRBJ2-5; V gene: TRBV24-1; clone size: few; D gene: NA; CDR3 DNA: TGTGCCACCAGTGATCCTGGGGAGACCCAGTACTTC; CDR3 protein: CATSDPGETQYF
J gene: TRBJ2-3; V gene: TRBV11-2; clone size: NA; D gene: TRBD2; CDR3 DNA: TGTGCCAGCAGCTCTAGGGGACTAGCGAGCACTAGCACAGATACGCAGTATTTT; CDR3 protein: CASSSRGLASTSTDTQYF
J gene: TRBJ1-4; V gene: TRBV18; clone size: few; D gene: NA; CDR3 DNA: TGTGCCAGCTCACTTACGGTCGTACAATCTAATGAAAAACTGTTTTTT; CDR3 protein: CASSLTVVQSNEKLFF
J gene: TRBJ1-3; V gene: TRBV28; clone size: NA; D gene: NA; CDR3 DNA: TGTGCCAGCACCCGGACACGAGGAAACACCATATATTTT; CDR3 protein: CASTRTRGNTIYF
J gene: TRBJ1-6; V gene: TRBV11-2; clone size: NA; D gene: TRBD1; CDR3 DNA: TGTGCCAGCAGCTACACAGGGGTTTCACCCCTCCACTTT; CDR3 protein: CASSYTGVSPLHF
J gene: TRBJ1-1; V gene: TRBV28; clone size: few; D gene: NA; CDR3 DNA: TGTGCCAGCAGTTTAATCGATGGAAAGGCTGAAGCTTTCTTT; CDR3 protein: CASSLIDGKAEAFF
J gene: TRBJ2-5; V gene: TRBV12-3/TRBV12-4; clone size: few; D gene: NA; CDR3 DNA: TGTGCCAGCAGTCGTCATCCTAGCTTGGAGACCCAGTACTTC; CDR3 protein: CASSRHPSLETQYF
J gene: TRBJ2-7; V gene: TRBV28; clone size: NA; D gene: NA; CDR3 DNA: TGTGCCAGCAGTTACCCAGACAAGGGGACCTACGAGCAGTACTTC; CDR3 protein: CASSYPDKGTYEQYF
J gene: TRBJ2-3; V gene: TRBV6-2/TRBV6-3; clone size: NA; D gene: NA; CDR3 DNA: TGTGCCAGCAGTTACTCCCCCCGTCAGGGGAGGCAGTATTTT; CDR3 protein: CASSYSPRQGRQYF